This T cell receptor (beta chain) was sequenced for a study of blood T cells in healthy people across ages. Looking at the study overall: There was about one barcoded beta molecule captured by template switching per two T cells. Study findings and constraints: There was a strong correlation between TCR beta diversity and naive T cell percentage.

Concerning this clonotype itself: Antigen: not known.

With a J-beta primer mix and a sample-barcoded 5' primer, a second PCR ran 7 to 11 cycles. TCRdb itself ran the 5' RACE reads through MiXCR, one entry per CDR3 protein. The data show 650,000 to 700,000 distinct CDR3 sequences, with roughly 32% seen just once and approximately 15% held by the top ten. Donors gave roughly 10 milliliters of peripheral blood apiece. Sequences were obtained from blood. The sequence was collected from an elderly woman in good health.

CDR3 loop: CSARGLDFYEQFF. The CDR3, as DNA: TGCAGTGCTAGGGGACTAGATTTTTATGAGCAGTTCTTC. V and J are TRBV20-1 and TRBJ2-1; TRBD2 matches at 8 bases. The ends lost 3 bases at V and 8 bases at J; junction bases unmatched: 6. The CDR3 extends over 13 amino acids. Per germline, CDR1 DFQATT and CDR2 SNEGSKA (reference sequence).